This TCR beta chain was recovered during a study of T-cell memory formation after mild COVID-19. As for the study in general: Clusters of TCRs were largely donor specific. Study outcomes and limitations: CD4+ contracting clones lay mainly in CM and EM, CD8+ ones in EMRA. Day 15 to 85 contractors were CD4/CD8 balanced; later expanders leaned CD4+.

Trimming shortened V by 7 bases and J by 1 base, and 13 bases separated the two germline ends. CDR3 length: 15 amino acids. 5'RACE with constant-segment primers built TCRalpha and TCRbeta cDNA libraries with UMIs. TCRdb reprocessed the 5' RACE reads via MiXCR and lists one record per CDR3 protein. The sample consists of about 240,000 distinct CDR3 sequences, roughly 10% of them appearing once. Many counts were recorded for this clonotype. Antigen unknown. V is TRBV12-3 or TRBV12-4 and J is TRBJ2-2, with D uncertain. The sequence derives from a man aged 18 to 35 who had mild COVID-19 (a few samples of this study predate the infection). Cell type and time point are not known. Sequencing was done on a sample of PBMCs or a T cell subset sorted from them (not recorded which). The chain's CDR3 is CASTLRAVNTGELFF. Here the CDR3 DNA reads TGTGCCAGCACCCTTAGGGCGGTGAACACCGGGGAGCTGTTTTTT.